These T cell receptor beta chains were read from a single sample in a study of identifying expanded T cells in peripheral blood. Some clones are missing from TCRdb's copy, which holds only in-frame ones; the method was immunoSEQ multiplex PCR. The data contain around 78,000 clones, approximately 84% of them singletons. Sequencing was done on a sample of blood. The receptor set was obtained from a person aged 18-70 years in good health. Each CDR3 is given with its conserved first and last residue. D genes are given only for firm matches. Size tells how often a clone was seen (once, few, many) or the class of an expanded clone, and some rows leave it out.

>TRBJ1-3|TRBD1|.|TRBV18
TGTGCCAGCTCACCCCGGGACAGGGGGGACACCATATATTTT
CASSPRDRGDTIYF
>TRBJ2-1|TRBD2|.|TRBV9
TGTGCCAGCAGCGGTTTGGTCCTAGCGGGAAGCAATGAGCAGTTCTTC
CASSGLVLAGSNEQFF
>TRBJ2-3|TRBD2|.|TRBV19
TGTGCCAGTAGTCTCGCTAGCGGGAGCACAGATACGCAGTATTTT
CASSLASGSTDTQYF
>TRBJ1-5|.|.|TRBV19
TGTGCCAGTGGTACAGGGAAGAGCAATCAGCCCCAGCATTTT
CASGTGKSNQPQHF
>TRBJ2-7|TRBD1|many|TRBV4-3
TGCGCCAGCAGTGCAGAACAGGGGGAAGTGTCCGAGCAGTACTTC
CASSAEQGEVSEQYF
>TRBJ2-4|TRBD1|.|TRBV4-3
TGCGCCAGCAGCCAAGCAGGGGGCGGCAAAAACATTCAGTACTTC
CASSQAGGGKNIQYF
>TRBJ2-3|.|.|TRBV6-6
TGTGCCAGCCAGGATGGCGGGCTAAGCACAGATACGCAGTATTTT
CASQDGGLSTDTQYF
>TRBJ1-4|TRBD1|.|TRBV19
TGTGCCAGTAGTATTCCCGGGACAGGGACTAATGAAAAACTGTTTTTT
CASSIPGTGTNEKLFF
>TRBJ1-1|.|.|TRBV5-1
TGCGCCAGCAGCTTGGAACCCGGACAGAGGAACACTGAAGCTTTCTTT
CASSLEPGQRNTEAFF
>TRBJ2-5|TRBD2|.|TRBV5-4
TGTGCCAGCAGCCCGGAGGGCGGGAGGGTTGGAGAGACCCAGTACTTC
CASSPEGGRVGETQYF
>TRBJ2-1|.|.|TRBV28
TGTGCCAGCAGTTTATCCATCACCAAGCGGACAAGGGAATACAATGAGCAGTTCTTC
CASSLSITKRTREYNEQFF
>TRBJ1-5|.|.|TRBV18
TGTGCCAGCTCGGACCGGGCCACGGGGCCGAATAGCAATCAGCCCCAGCATTTT
CASSDRATGPNSNQPQHF
>TRBJ2-1|TRBD2|.|TRBV28
TGTGCCAGCACTATAACTCTAGCGGGGCTTAACAATGAGCAGTTCTTC
CASTITLAGLNNEQFF
>TRBJ2-5|.|.|TRBV5-1
TGCGCCAGCAGCTCCGGGGACGGGCTCGGGGAGACCCAGTACTTC
CASSSGDGLGETQYF
>TRBJ2-1|TRBD2|.|TRBV19
TGTGCCAGTAGTATCCCAGCGGGAGCGGTAAATGAGCAGTTCTTC
CASSIPAGAVNEQFF
>TRBJ2-5|.|.|TRBV7-9
TGTGCCAGCAGCCCCGGAAGTAGCGTACAAGAGACCCAGTACTTC
CASSPGSSVQETQYF
>TRBJ2-3|TRBD1|.|TRBV18
TGTGCCAGCTCGCGGGGACAGGGTAACACAGATACGCAGTATTTT
CASSRGQGNTDTQYF
>TRBJ2-7|TRBD1|.|TRBV19
TGTGCCAGTAGTTCCCCGGGACAGGGGCTTTACGAGCAGTACTTC
CASSSPGQGLYEQYF
>TRBJ2-7|.|.|TRBV10-3
TGTGCCATCAGTGAAACCCCCCCCTACGAGCAGTACTTC
CAISETPPYEQYF
>TRBJ2-1|TRBD2|.|TRBV4-2
TGTGCCAGCAGCCAAGTGTCAGGACTAGAAACCAATGAGCAGTTCTTC
CASSQVSGLETNEQFF
>TRBJ1-3|.|.|TRBV28
TGTGCCAGCAGTTTACCGGGGGGGGGAAACACCATATATTTT
CASSLPGGGNTIYF
>TRBJ1-5|.|once|TRBV30
TGTGCCTGGAGTGAAACAGGTGGTGGGCCCCAGCATTTT
CAWSETGGGPQHF
>TRBJ2-5|.|.|TRBV20-1
TGCAGTGCTAGACAGGGAGAGACCCAGTACTTC
CSARQGETQYF
>TRBJ2-3|TRBD2|.|TRBV9
TGTGCCAGCAGCGCTCGACTAGCCACAGATACGCAGTATTTT
CASSARLATDTQYF
>TRBJ2-1|.|.|TRBV9
TGTGCCAGCAGCGTAGACTCCCTATACAATGAGCAGTTCTTC
CASSVDSLYNEQFF
>TRBJ2-7|.|.|TRBV7-2
TGTGCCAGCAGCCGGACCACCGTCTCCTACGAGCAGTACTTC
CASSRTTVSYEQYF